Following are 11 T cell receptor beta chains from one sample sequenced in a study of Graves' ophthalmopathy and Graves' hyperthyroidism. For repertoire sequencing, the TCR beta CDR3 regions were amplified from RNA transcripts. An initial RT-PCR round employing HTBI primers preceded a second-round multiplex PCR. One entry per CDR3 protein results from TCRdb running MiXCR on the multiplex PCR reads. The sample carries 400,000 or so distinct CDR3 sequences, about 18% recorded once. Material for sequencing was peripheral blood. These TCRs come from an adult woman with stable Graves' hyperthyroidism.

This clonotype was counted between two and nine times. The V and J genes are TRBV6-4 and TRBJ2-7; tentative D call: TRBD2 (6 bases). V lost 4 bases and J 6 bases, leaving 22 bases between the germline ends. The CDR3 is made up of 16 amino acids. Germline CDR1 reads MRHNA; CDR2 reads SNTAGT. The CDR3 here is CASSGSAGASPGEQYF. The DNA for the CDR3 is TGTGCCAGCAGTGGCTCAGCGGGTGCGTCTCCTGGCGAGCAGTACTTC.

This clonotype was picked up many times. This chain connects TRBV12-3 or TRBV12-4 to TRBJ2-7, with 7 bases lining up with TRBD1. The CDR3 has 15 residues. J was trimmed by 4 bases and V by 2 bases; bases with no gene match: 8. The CDR3 loop reads CASSLLSTGSYEQYF. The CDR3 coding sequence is TGTGCCAGCAGTTTACTCTCGACAGGGAGTTACGAGCAGTACTTC.

V gene TRBV4-2 combines with J gene TRBJ1-2; 9 positions agree with TRBD1. The J segment lost 7 bases and the V segment lost 8 bases, leaving 11 bases of the junction unmatched. Germline CDR1 reads LGHNA; CDR2 reads YNFKEQ. The CDR3 is made up of 14 amino acids. The CDR3 bases are TGTGCCAGCCAAACGGACAGGGGACATACTGGCTACACCTTC. This codes for CASQTDRGHTGYTF.

This clonotype was observed at least ten times. The chain joins TRBV24-1 to TRBJ1-3, with TRBD1 as a possible D gene (6 bases). Germline assignment: CDR1 KGHDR and CDR2 SFDVKD. CDR3 length: 14 residues. V was trimmed by 7 bases and J by 0 bases, leaving 9 bases between them. CDR3 residues: CATRDSGSGNTIYF. The CDR3 nucleotides read TGTGCCACCAGGGACAGCGGCTCTGGAAACACCATATATTTT.

The J gene is TRBJ1-2, the V gene TRBV6-1, with D unclear. The CDR3 totals 13 residues. V was cut by 5 bases and J by 11 bases, with 18 bases left in between. The V gene's germline CDR1 is MNHNS and CDR2 SASEGT. The CDR3 DNA sequence: TGTGCCAGCAGTCCGGTAACCTGGGCTGGTTACACCTTC. Amino acids: CASSPVTWAGYTF.

In this sample, this clonotype turned up many times. The genes are TRBV28 and TRBJ1-5; a weak D match, TRBD1 (6 bases). CDR1 MDHEN and CDR2 SYDVKM come from the germline V gene. With 6 bases removed from V and 7 bases from J, the gap between germline ends came to 10 bases. The CDR3 runs to 12 residues. DNA of the CDR3: TGTGCCAGCAGGAGGGGGTTACAGCCCCAGCATTTT. Amino acid sequence: CASRRGLQPQHF.

This clonotype was observed at least ten times. The rearrangement joins TRBV6-5 to TRBJ2-7, with a possible D match to TRBD2 (5 bases). The CDR3 consists of 12 residues. Germline CDR1 is MNHEY and CDR2 is SVGAGI. Trimming took 2 bases from V and 5 from J, leaving 7 bases between them. The CDR3 sequence: CASSYRGNEQYF. CDR3 DNA: TGTGCCAGCAGTTACCGGGGTAACGAGCAGTACTTC.

This clonotype was detected ten times or more. This rearrangement joins TRBV7-2 to TRBJ2-3; no reliable D call. This CDR3 region has 13 residues. Trimming removed 5 bases from V and 4 bases from J, with 10 bases in between. The germline V gene has CDR1 SGHTA and CDR2 FQGNSA. CDR3 in DNA: TGTGCCAGCAGCCCGAGGCGTGCAGATACGCAGTATTTT. Translation gives CASSPRRADTQYF.

This clonotype was detected ten times or more. The chain uses TRBV27 and TRBJ2-7; 7 positions agree with TRBD2. Germline V gene lookup returns CDR1 MNHEY and CDR2 SMNVEV (reference sequence). V shed 5 bases and J 2 bases; nucleotides not matched to a gene: 9. This CDR3 comprises 15 residues. The CDR3 coding sequence is TGTGCCAGCAGTCCTTCCCCTAGCGGACCCTACGAGCAGTACTTC. It codes for CASSPSPSGPYEQYF.

This clonotype showed up many times. The genes are TRBV19 and TRBJ1-1; D is undetermined. Between the trimmed V and J ends, which lost 6 bases and 1 base, there was a span of 12 bases. The CDR3 contains 14 residues. Germline CDR1 LNHDA, CDR2 SQIVND (reference sequence). The CDR3 loop reads CASRSTGANTEAFF. The CDR3 DNA reads as TGTGCCAGTAGATCGACCGGTGCGAACACTGAAGCTTTCTTT.

At least ten counts were recorded for this clonotype. This chain joins TRBV6-2 or TRBV6-3 and TRBJ2-6; 8 positions match TRBD1. Germline trimming cut 4 bases from V and 1 base from J; bases unmatched to any gene: 12. CDR1 and CDR2 (germline): MNHEY, SVGEGT. The CDR3 contains 19 residues. This chain's CDR3 is CASSSPRTGIRSGANVLTF. The CDR3 DNA reads as TGTGCCAGCAGTTCTCCTCGGACAGGGATCCGTTCTGGGGCCAACGTCCTGACTTTC.